Listed here are 17 T cell receptor beta chains from one sample, sequenced in a study of STAT5B mutations in CD4+ large granular lymphocyte leukemia. Sequencing used immunoSEQ multiplex PCR; TCRdb keeps in-frame clones, though not all of them. The repertoire holds tens of thousands of clones, with roughly 85% as singletons. The sequenced material came from CD4+ T cells from blood buffy coats. The receptors were sampled from a human donor in good health.

The V call is TRBV5-1, the J call TRBJ2-5; no firm D call. Per the germline V gene, CDR1 is SGHRS and CDR2 is YFSETQ. The CDR3 contains 14 residues. V shed 2 bases and J shed 7 bases, with 15 bases lying between them. CDR3 nucleotide sequence: TGCGCCAGCAGCTTCGGTGGTGGGGAAGGGACCCAGTACTTC. Amino acid sequence: CASSFGGGEGTQYF.

The chain links TRBV6-4 to TRBJ1-1, with 10 bases aligning to TRBD1. With V trimmed by 7 bases and J by 7 bases, 9 bases remained unmatched. Germline assignment: CDR1 MRHNA and CDR2 SNTAGT. This CDR3 contains 14 residues. The CDR3 bases are TGTGCCAGCAAGGGGGACAGGGGAAGTTTTGAAGCTTTCTTT. Protein product: CASKGDRGSFEAFF.

The DNA of the CDR3 is TGTGCCAGTAGTAAAGATACGCCTGGGGCCAACGTCCTGACTTTC. Translating gives CASSKDTPGANVLTF. The V gene is TRBV19, the J gene TRBJ2-6; D gene unclear. V lost 4 bases to trimming and J lost 2 bases, with 9 bases between them. The CDR3 spans 15 residues. Germline V gene data show CDR1 as LNHDA and CDR2 as SQIVND (reference sequence).

The chain uses TRBV28 and TRBJ2-1, with TRBD2 matching over 9 bases. The CDR3 is 16 amino acids. Germline V gene sequence: CDR1 MDHEN, CDR2 SYDVKM. The ends lost 8 bases at V and 6 bases at J; junction bases unmatched: 14. CDR3 protein: CASYPGGRARSNEQFF. For the CDR3, the DNA is TGTGCCAGCTACCCGGGCGGGAGGGCCCGAAGCAATGAGCAGTTCTTC. Variable domain in full (rest from reference TRBV28 and TRBJ2-1): DVKVTQSSRYLVKRTGEKVFLECVQDMDHENMFWYRQDPGLGLRLIYFSYDVKMKEKGDIPEGYSVSREKKERFSLILESASTNQTSMYLCASYPGGRARSNEQFFGPGTRLTVL.

The chain employs TRBV14 and TRBJ2-3, with D possibly being TRBD1 or TRBD2 (5 bases each). V dropped 6 bases and J dropped 6 bases, with 25 bases sitting between them. Germline V CDR1 and CDR2: SGHDN, FVKESK. This CDR3 has 17 residues. The CDR3 reads CASSPLAGTGRRDTQYF. Written as DNA, the CDR3 is TGTGCCAGCAGTCCACTCGCCGGGACGGGTCGTAGGGATACGCAGTATTTT.

This CDR3 is CAWSVLGTGESPLHF. The CDR3 coding sequence is TGTGCCTGGAGTGTATTGGGGACAGGCGAATCACCCCTCCACTTT. The chain employs TRBV30 and TRBJ1-6; TRBD1 aligns across 8 bases. Per germline, CDR1 GTSNPN and CDR2 SVGIG (reference sequence). The V gene end was trimmed by 0 bases and the J gene end by 10 bases; junction bases not matched to a gene: 8. The CDR3 has 15 amino acids.

The rearrangement uses TRBV4-3 and TRBJ2-1, with 8 bases that match TRBD1. There are 16 residues in the CDR3. Looked up from germline, CDR1 is LGHNA and CDR2 is YSLEER. V lost 3 bases, J lost 8 bases, and 12 bases stayed unmatched. The CDR3 spells CASSQAYYRGMDEQFF. The CDR3 nucleotides read TGCGCCAGCAGCCAGGCCTATTACAGGGGGATGGATGAGCAGTTCTTC.

The chain combines TRBV28 with TRBJ2-7; D may be TRBD1 (6 bases). The CDR3 totals 14 residues. V was pared by 3 bases and J by 4 bases, with 13 bases between. Germline CDR1 is MDHEN and CDR2 is SYDVKM. Here the CDR3 reads CASSFPGVTYEQYF. CDR3 bases: TGTGCCAGCAGTTTCCCAGGGGTAACATACGAGCAGTACTTC. Using reference TRBV28 and TRBJ2-7 for the parts outside the CDR3, the full variable domain is DVKVTQSSRYLVKRTGEKVFLECVQDMDHENMFWYRQDPGLGLRLIYFSYDVKMKEKGDIPEGYSVSREKKERFSLILESASTNQTSMYLCASSFPGVTYEQYFGPGTRLTVT.

CDR3 sequence (DNA): TGTGCCAGCAGCCCGTCCTCCGGGGCTGGAAACACCATATATTTT. As protein: CASSPSSGAGNTIYF. This chain links TRBV11-2 with TRBJ1-3; D is unresolved. Trimming took off 5 bases at V and 2 bases at J, with 13 bases between the two ends. The germline CDR1 and CDR2 sequences are SGHAT and FQNNGV. The length of the CDR3 is 15 residues.

The chain couples TRBV7-9 to TRBJ1-2; D not resolved. V shed 1 base and J shed 2 bases, with 14 bases lying between them. CDR1 and CDR2 from the germline V gene are SEHNR and FQNEAQ (reference sequence). The CDR3 sequence is 16 residues long. DNA for the CDR3: TGTGCCAGCAGCTTAGAGCGGGAGCTGTTAAACTATGGCTACACCTTC. Amino acid sequence: CASSLERELLNYGYTF.

V and J are TRBV15 and TRBJ2-1; possibly TRBD1 or TRBD2 for D (6 bases each). Trimming stripped 5 bases from V and 2 bases from J, with 16 bases between. This CDR3 is built from 16 residues. Germline CDR1 and CDR2: LNHNV and YYDKDF (reference sequence). The CDR3 region is CATSRLRGDPYNEQFF. The CDR3 DNA is TGTGCCACCAGCCGCCTTAGGGGGGACCCCTACAATGAGCAGTTCTTC.

The chain joins TRBV4-1 to TRBJ1-2; TRBD1 might be the D (6 bases). There are 13 residues in the CDR3. The germline V gene encodes CDR1 MGHRA and CDR2 YSYEKL. V was shortened by 0 bases and J by 4 bases, with 6 bases between the two germline ends. The CDR3 protein is CASSQETGYGYTF. CDR3 coding DNA: TGCGCCAGCAGCCAAGAGACAGGCTATGGCTACACCTTC.

CDR3 amino acids: CSAIRDREQFF. CDR3 nucleotides: TGCAGTGCTATCCGGGACAGGGAGCAGTTCTTC. The rearrangement links TRBV20-1 to TRBJ2-1, with 8 bases identical to TRBD1. After removal of 4 bases from V and 10 bases from J, the junction contained 3 bases not matched to a gene. Germline V lookup: CDR1 DFQATT, CDR2 SNEGSKA (reference sequence). CDR3 length: 11 residues.

The chain links TRBV27 to TRBJ2-1; 8 bases match TRBD1. The CDR3 is 15 amino acids. Per the germline V gene, CDR1 is MNHEY and CDR2 is SMNVEV (reference sequence). The V segment lost 6 bases and the J segment 5 bases; nucleotides outside the gene matches: 9. The CDR3 region has the DNA TGTGCCAGCAGAGGGATCAGGGGGCGGAACAATGAGCAGTTCTTC. This gives the protein CASRGIRGRNNEQFF.

This clone has more than one count but fewer than ten. The J gene is TRBJ2-2, the V gene TRBV6-6; 8 positions agree with TRBD1. The CDR3 has 15 residues. Trimming removed 4 bases from V and 6 bases from J; junction bases left unmatched: 7. Germline V gene data show CDR1 as MNHNY and CDR2 as SVGAGI (reference sequence). Written as DNA, the CDR3 is TGTGCCAGCAGTTCCCCGGGACAGGTGGCCGGGGAGCTGTTTTTT. Its protein product is CASSSPGQVAGELFF.

CDR3 region: CSVEDLGKGRTYEQYF. The CDR3 bases are TGCAGCGTTGAAGATCTCGGTAAGGGACGGACCTACGAGCAGTACTTC. The V gene is TRBV29-1, the J gene TRBJ2-7; D assignment may be TRBD1 or TRBD2 (5 bases each). Germline loops: CDR1 SQVTM, CDR2 ANQGSEA. This CDR3 region has 16 residues. Trimming left V 0 bases short and J 2 bases short, with 17 bases between.

The chain recombines TRBV5-4 with TRBJ2-5; D gene unclear. Trimming removed 5 bases at V and 1 base at J, with 21 bases between. The CDR3 covers 17 residues. Germline CDR1 reads SGHNT; CDR2 reads YYREEE (reference sequence). In DNA form, the CDR3 reads TGTGCCAGCAGTCCTCCCCCCGGCAGGTCTTTCCAAGAGACCCAGTACTTC. It specifies CASSPPPGRSFQETQYF.